Shown below are 27 T cell receptor beta chains from a single sample sequenced in a study of control samples from healthy donors and cancer patients. Method: immunoSEQ multiplex PCR; TCRdb's copy keeps in-frame clones and lacks some. The sample records around 130,000 clones, about 90% being singletons. The source material was blood. These receptors were obtained from a man between 45 and 60 years old in good health.

This sequence joins TRBV19 and TRBJ1-2; D is unclear. Trimming pared 3 bases from V and 0 bases from J, leaving 8 bases between. The CDR3 length is 14 residues. CDR1 and CDR2 from the germline V gene are LNHDA and SQIVND (reference sequence). DNA of the CDR3: TGTGCCAGTAGTATTGGCGGCCCTAACTATGGCTACACCTTC. It is translated as CASSIGGPNYGYTF.

The V and J genes are TRBV4-3 and TRBJ1-4, with 7 bases that match TRBD1. The germline V gene has CDR1 LGHNA and CDR2 YSLEER. CDR3 length: 15 residues. V trimming: 0 bases; J trimming: 10 bases; junction bases outside the gene matches: 8. CDR3 nucleotide sequence: TGCGCCAGCAGCCAAGATAGTAAGGGGGCAGGAAAACTGTTTTTT. Its protein product is CASSQDSKGAGKLFF.

The V gene is TRBV10-1, the J gene TRBJ1-3, with 7 bases matching TRBD1. V gave up 6 bases and J gave up 0 bases; unmatched junction bases: 5. From germline, CDR1 is WNHNN and CDR2 SYGVQD (reference sequence). The CDR3 extends over 15 amino acids. CDR3 nucleotides: TGCGCCAGCAGGGGGACAGAGAGCTCTGGAAACACCATATATTTT. This sequence encodes CASRGTESSGNTIYF.

The chain links TRBV18 to TRBJ2-5; TRBD2 agrees at 10 bases. Germline CDR1 and CDR2: KGHSH and LQKENI. The CDR3 covers 14 residues. With 2 bases clipped from V and 6 bases from J, the junction kept 3 bases outside the gene matches. CDR3 nucleotides: TGTGCCAGCTCACCAACTAGCGGGGAAAAGACCCAGTACTTC. This codes for CASSPTSGEKTQYF.

This clone was counted a single time. The chain combines TRBV30 with TRBJ2-7; D is unresolved. The CDR3 length is 14 residues. V was cut by 2 bases and J by 0 bases, with 11 bases left in between. Germline assignment: CDR1 GTSNPN and CDR2 SVGIG (reference sequence). The CDR3 region has the DNA TGTGCCTGGAGTCCGGCAGATGCCTCCTACGAGCAGTACTTC. It translates to CAWSPADASYEQYF.

V and J are TRBV25-1 and TRBJ2-2; 9 nucleotides agree with TRBD1. The CDR3 has 15 residues. V was clipped by 1 base and J by 5 bases; unmatched bases: 2. Germline CDR1 MGHDK, CDR2 SYGVNS. The CDR3 DNA follows: TGTGCCAGCAGTGAATGGGACAGGGTTACCGGGGAGCTGTTTTTT. It encodes CASSEWDRVTGELFF.

The CDR3 DNA reads TGTGCCAGCAGCGACCGGACAGGGCAAGAGACCCAGTACTTC. This encodes CASSDRTGQETQYF. The chain is built from TRBV7-9 and TRBJ2-5, with TRBD1 identical over 8 bases. Germline V gene sequence: CDR1 SEHNR, CDR2 FQNEAQ (reference sequence). J lost 2 bases, V lost 5 bases, and 4 bases had no gene match. This CDR3 is built from 14 residues.

The chain has TRBV6-2 or TRBV6-3 and TRBJ1-1; maybe TRBD1 (5 bases). The CDR3 sequence is 14 residues long. Germline assignment: CDR1 MNHEY and CDR2 SVGEGT. Deletions cut 5 bases from V and 1 base from J, with 11 bases between. The CDR3 DNA sequence: TGTGCCAGCAGTCCATTCGGGGGGAACACTGAAGCTTTCTTT. Amino acids: CASSPFGGNTEAFF.

This sequence joins TRBV6-1 and TRBJ1-2; 7 bases map to TRBD1. The CDR3 length is 16 residues. Germline assignment: CDR1 MNHNS and CDR2 SASEGT. V trimming: 3 bases; J trimming: 4 bases; junction bases outside the gene matches: 11. CDR3 residues: CASSEGMGQRRYGYTF. The CDR3 DNA follows: TGTGCCAGCAGTGAGGGAATGGGACAGAGACGCTATGGCTACACCTTC.

CDR3 nucleotide sequence: TGCGCCAGCAGCCAAGTAGCGGTTATCGAGACCCAGTACTTC. It specifies CASSQVAVIETQYF. The chain recombines TRBV4-1 with TRBJ2-5, with a possible D match to TRBD2 (6 bases). Germline-derived CDR1 and CDR2 are MGHRA and YSYEKL. The CDR3 runs 14 residues. Deletions cut 1 base from V and 5 bases from J, with 11 bases between.

The chain is built from TRBV29-1 and TRBJ1-2, with 8 bases lining up with TRBD1. The CDR3 sequence is 14 residues long. The V and J ends lost 6 bases and 3 bases, in that order; junction bases with no gene match: 9. Per the germline V gene, CDR1 is SQVTM and CDR2 is ANQGSEA. The DNA of the CDR3 is TGCAGCGTCTCAGGGCAGGGGGCCGACTATGGCTACACCTTC. It yields the protein CSVSGQGADYGYTF.

The chain combines TRBV15 with TRBJ1-4; 7 positions match TRBD1. The V gene end was trimmed by 4 bases and the J gene end by 8 bases; junction bases not matched to a gene: 4. The CDR3 is made up of 13 amino acids. Germline V CDR1 and CDR2: LNHNV, YYDKDF (reference sequence). The CDR3 is CATSTGQLEKLFF. DNA for the CDR3: TGTGCCACCAGCACGGGACAGCTCGAAAAACTGTTTTTT.

The CDR3: CASSYPGRNEQFF. CDR3 DNA: TGTGCCAGCAGTTACCCGGGGAGGAATGAGCAGTTCTTC. The V call is TRBV6-5, the J call TRBJ2-1; perhaps TRBD2 as D (6 bases). Trimming pared 2 bases from V and 7 bases from J, leaving 9 bases between. Germline V CDR1 and CDR2: MNHEY, SVGAGI. The CDR3 consists of 13 residues.

The V gene is TRBV9, the J gene TRBJ2-1; D is possibly TRBD2 (5 bases). V lost 3 bases, J lost 10 bases, and 14 bases lay in between. From germline, CDR1 is SGDLS and CDR2 YYNGEE. This CDR3 is 13 amino acids long. CDR3: CASSAPRLREQFF. CDR3 DNA sequence: TGTGCCAGCAGCGCCCCCCGACTACGGGAGCAGTTCTTC.

This chain connects TRBV5-5 to TRBJ2-1, with a possible D match to TRBD1 (5 bases). Trimming pared 7 bases from V and 3 bases from J, leaving 14 bases between. The CDR3 loop spans 14 amino acids. Looked up from germline, CDR1 is SGHKS and CDR2 is YYEKEE (reference sequence). The CDR3 here is CASSSDTYYNEQFF. CDR3 nucleotides: TGTGCCAGCTCCTCGGACACCTACTACAATGAGCAGTTCTTC.

The chain is built from TRBV4-3 and TRBJ2-3; D is undetermined. Germline values: CDR1 LGHNA, CDR2 YSLEER. The V and J ends lost 0 bases and 4 bases respectively, with 11 bases between them. The CDR3 runs to 15 residues. The CDR3 sequence is CASSQEAGFPDTQYF. CDR3 coding DNA: TGCGCCAGCAGCCAAGAAGCAGGTTTCCCAGATACGCAGTATTTT.

The rearrangement joins TRBV5-1 to TRBJ2-7, with 11 positions matching TRBD2. After removal of 5 bases from V and 1 base from J, the junction contained 2 bases not matched to a gene. CDR3 length: 14 residues. Germline-derived CDR1 and CDR2 are SGHRS and YFSETQ. The CDR3 spells CASSRTSGSYEQYF. DNA of the CDR3: TGCGCCAGCAGTCGGACTAGCGGGTCCTACGAGCAGTACTTC.

Of note for this clone: One end of the junction varies from germline; a read error may be responsible. The genes are TRBV5-1 and TRBJ1-1, with D unclear. The germline V gene encodes CDR1 SGHRS and CDR2 YFSETQ. The CDR3 totals 13 residues. The CDR3 reads CAGSTDLNTEAFF. CDR3 nucleotides: TGCGCCGGCAGCACCGACCTGAACACTGAAGCTTTCTTT.

The chain uses TRBV9 and TRBJ1-3; D uncertain. CDR3 length: 15 residues. The V end lost 0 bases, the J end lost 4 bases, and 11 bases lay between the germline ends. Germline V gene data show CDR1 as SGDLS and CDR2 as YYNGEE. CDR3 residues: CASSVGAAIGNTIYF. The CDR3 DNA reads as TGTGCCAGCAGCGTAGGGGCAGCGATAGGAAACACCATATATTTT.

V and J are TRBV6-5 and TRBJ1-3, with D possibly TRBD1 on 6 matching bases. V lost 4 bases, J lost 3 bases, and 16 bases lay in between. Germline loops: CDR1 MNHEY, CDR2 SVGAGI. The CDR3 has 16 amino acids. CDR3 nucleotides: TGTGCCAGCAGTTCCGTCCCGGGGGGCAGTGGAAACACCATATATTTT. It codes for CASSSVPGGSGNTIYF.

V gene TRBV3-1 (or the pseudogene TRBV3-2) combines with J gene TRBJ1-6, with D possibly TRBD1 on 6 matching bases. Germline CDR1 reads LGHDT; CDR2 reads YNNKEL (reference sequence). The CDR3 loop spans 17 amino acids. The ends were cut back, 4 bases at V and 8 bases at J, with 21 bases in the middle. The CDR3 DNA reads TGTGCCAGCAGCCCCCCGACAGGAGGACCTCGCGATTCACCCCTCCACTTT. It translates to CASSPPTGGPRDSPLHF.

This rearrangement joins TRBV5-1 to TRBJ2-7; 8 nucleotides agree with TRBD2. Germline V gene data show CDR1 as SGHRS and CDR2 as YFSETQ. V lost 4 bases to trimming and J lost 1 base; unmatched junction nucleotides: 7. CDR3 length: 15 amino acids. Here the CDR3 reads CASSQTSGGSYEQYF. CDR3 nucleotides: TGCGCCAGCAGCCAGACAAGCGGGGGATCCTACGAGCAGTACTTC.

The chain joins TRBV6-5 to TRBJ2-5; no definite D call. CDR3 size: 15 residues. Germline CDR1 and CDR2: MNHEY and SVGAGI. V lost 0 bases and J 7 bases, leaving 15 bases between the germline ends. Here the CDR3 DNA reads TGTGCCAGCAGTTACTCGATCCAAAGCGCATGGACCCAGTACTTC. This gives the protein CASSYSIQSAWTQYF.

The rearrangement links TRBV7-2 to TRBJ2-7, with TRBD2 matching over 8 bases. V lost 4 bases, J lost 6 bases, and 8 bases stayed unmatched. Germline CDR1 and CDR2: SGHTA and FQGNSA. The CDR3 has 14 amino acids. This chain's CDR3 is CASSSGLGLSEQYF. The DNA of the CDR3 is TGTGCCAGCAGCTCGGGACTAGGCCTATCCGAGCAGTACTTC.

Concerning this clone itself: The identical CDR3 is also encoded by other nucleotide sequences in the sample. The chain carries TRBV5-5 and TRBJ2-7; 8 bases map to TRBD1. This CDR3 has 13 residues. Looked up from germline, CDR1 is SGHKS and CDR2 is YYEKEE (reference sequence). V gave up 3 bases and J gave up 6 bases; unmatched junction bases: 5. The CDR3 DNA follows: TGTGCCAGCAGCTCCCGGACAGGGTCCGAGCAGTACTTC. This gives the protein CASSSRTGSEQYF.

This clone was counted between two and nine times. J is TRBJ2-6 and V is TRBV2, with D possibly TRBD1 on 5 matching bases. The ends were cut back, 7 bases at V and 3 bases at J, with 7 bases in the middle. Per the germline V gene, CDR1 is SNHLY and CDR2 is FYNNEI. The CDR3 extends over 13 amino acids. The chain's CDR3 is CASKGYGANVLTF. Here the CDR3 DNA reads TGTGCCAGCAAGGGGTATGGGGCCAACGTCCTGACTTTC. The whole variable domain, filled in from reference TRBV2 and TRBJ2-6, reads EPEVTQTPSHQVTQMGQEVILRCVPISNHLYFYWYRQILGQKVEFLVSFYNNEISEKSEIFDDQFSVERPDGSNFTLKIRSTKLEDSAMYFCASKGYGANVLTFGAGSRLTVL.

The chain uses TRBV6-2 or TRBV6-3 and TRBJ2-2; 12 positions match TRBD1. The CDR3 covers 20 residues. V was pared by 6 bases and J by 7 bases, with 21 bases of the junction left unmatched. Germline CDR1 and CDR2: MNHEY and SVGEGT. The CDR3 DNA sequence: TGTGCCAGCAGCCCCCGGGACAGGGGGCGTCTAGCGGGGGAGGTCGGGGAGCTGTTTTTT. Translation gives CASSPRDRGRLAGEVGELFF.